The present T cell receptor (beta chain) was sequenced within a study of cytomegalovirus exposure and HLA in healthy donors. Study-wide points: Analyzed later, most CMV-associated TCR beta chains appeared HLA-restricted.

It was with 60 Vbeta and 13 Jbeta primers that the PCR ran. Profiling relied on immunoSEQ multiplex PCR, and the TCRdb table lists in-frame clones only, not all of them. Seen here are some 130,000 clones, 76% observed once, and the top ten hold around 3.1%. Regarding this clone: Its antigen remains unknown.

Input material: PBMCs. This TCR was recovered from a man in his forties in good health and CMV-seronegative.

The CDR3 loop reads CASRTRELPDEQYF. For the CDR3, the DNA is TGTGCCAGCAGGACCCGGGAGCTTCCGGACGAGCAGTACTTC. V gene TRBV6-5 combines with J gene TRBJ2-7, with D maybe TRBD2 (6 bases). Germline V gives CDR1 MNHEY, CDR2 SVGAGI. This CDR3 region has 14 residues. Trimming took 6 bases from V and 5 from J, leaving 17 bases between them.